This passage covers 28 T cell receptor beta chains from one sample sequenced in a study of radiotherapy plus CTLA-4 blockade in lung cancer. The data were produced by immunoSEQ multiplex PCR, yet TCRdb's version contains in-frame clones alone and is incomplete. This sample has tens of thousands of clones; about four fifths occur once, and the top ten carry 0.75% to 0.85%. The source was peripheral blood, collected from a patient treated with radiotherapy plus ipilimumab. The receptor set was obtained from a human donor with non-small cell lung cancer who had stable disease on radiotherapy plus ipilimumab.

The chain recombines TRBV6-4 with TRBJ1-5; D gene unclear. Trimming took 0 bases from V and 2 from J, leaving 11 bases between them. The CDR3 consists of 16 residues. Germline assignment: CDR1 MRHNA and CDR2 SNTAGT. In nucleotides, the CDR3 is TGTGCCAGCAGTGACTCACCTGGGGTTGGCAATCAGCCCCAGCATTTT. Its protein product is CASSDSPGVGNQPQHF.

This sequence joins TRBV14 and TRBJ2-1; D call uncertain. The CDR3 extends over 12 amino acids. CDR1 SGHDN and CDR2 FVKESK come from the germline V gene. With 1 base removed from V and 7 bases from J, the gap between germline ends came to 5 bases. The CDR3 nucleotides read TGTGCCAGCAGCCAAGGACGGAATGAGCAGTTCTTC. This gives the protein CASSQGRNEQFF.

This chain connects TRBV6-5 to TRBJ2-7; D remains ambiguous. V lost 0 bases and J 3 bases, leaving 12 bases between the germline ends. The CDR3 has 15 amino acids. CDR1 is MNHEY and CDR2 is SVGAGI in the germline V gene. This CDR3 is CASSYSGFQRYEQYF. The CDR3 nucleotides are TGTGCCAGCAGTTACTCAGGCTTTCAGCGCTACGAGCAGTACTTC.

The chain is built from TRBV5-1 and TRBJ2-4, with TRBD1 matching 7 bases. With V trimmed by 1 base and J by 6 bases, 7 bases remained unmatched. This CDR3 is built from 15 residues. Germline values: CDR1 SGHRS, CDR2 YFSETQ. The DNA of the CDR3 is TGCGCCAGCAGCTTGCTACAGGGGCAAGGAAACATTCAGTACTTC. Protein: CASSLLQGQGNIQYF.

This chain connects TRBV28 to TRBJ2-5, with D hard to call. V dropped 6 bases and J dropped 5 bases, with 19 bases sitting between them. CDR1 MDHEN and CDR2 SYDVKM come from the germline V gene. The CDR3 loop spans 15 amino acids. CDR3 sequence reads: CASRSSPPGGETQYF. The CDR3 nucleotides are TGTGCCAGCAGATCCTCTCCCCCGGGTGGTGAGACCCAGTACTTC.

This chain joins TRBV28 and TRBJ1-3, with D possibly TRBD1 on 5 matching bases. Germline loops: CDR1 MDHEN, CDR2 SYDVKM. The CDR3 is made up of 17 amino acids. Trimming cost V 4 bases and J 0 bases, with 16 bases left between them. DNA of the CDR3: TGTGCCAGCAGTTCCTTGGGACGTGTCCTCTCTGGAAACACCATATATTTT. Translation: CASSSLGRVLSGNTIYF.

V is TRBV7-3 and J is TRBJ2-2, with a tentative D call TRBD1 (6 bases). The CDR3 is 12 amino acids. In germline, CDR1 is SGHTA, CDR2 FQGTGA. V dropped 6 bases and J dropped 8 bases, with 10 bases sitting between them. Written as DNA, the CDR3 is TGTGCCAGCAGTTCAGGGGTTGGGGAGCTGTTTTTT. Translated: CASSSGVGELFF.

The V gene is TRBV27, the J gene TRBJ1-1; tentatively, D is TRBD1 (5 bases). V was pared by 2 bases and J by 5 bases, with 12 bases between. The CDR3 consists of 14 residues. Germline assignment: CDR1 MNHEY and CDR2 SMNVEV (reference sequence). CDR3 sequence reads: CASSLRAGRTEAFF. The CDR3 region has the DNA TGTGCCAGCAGTTTAAGGGCAGGGCGGACTGAAGCTTTCTTT.

The genes are TRBV27 and TRBJ2-7; D gene uncertain. This CDR3 spans 12 amino acids. Germline CDR1 MNHEY, CDR2 SMNVEV (reference sequence). Trimming pared 2 bases from V and 5 bases from J, leaving 7 bases between. CDR3 nucleotides: TGTGCCAGCAGTTTAAGAATCGACGAGCAGTACTTC. Translation gives CASSLRIDEQYF.

The chain employs TRBV5-6 and TRBJ1-1, with 9 bases matching TRBD1. This CDR3 contains 14 residues. Germline CDR1 reads SGHDT; CDR2 reads YYEEEE. With 2 bases clipped from V and 4 bases from J, the junction kept 3 bases outside the gene matches. This CDR3 is CASSFGTGTTEAFF. The DNA of the CDR3 is TGTGCCAGCAGCTTTGGGACAGGGACCACTGAAGCTTTCTTT.

V and J are TRBV4-2 and TRBJ1-1; 7 bases agree with TRBD1. CDR1 is LGHNA and CDR2 is YNFKEQ in the germline V gene. The CDR3 sequence is 14 residues long. The junction had 3 bases not matched to a gene; V was cut back by 1 base and J by 4 bases. The CDR3 DNA reads TGTGCCAGCAGCCAAGTGGCAGGGGGCACTGAAGCTTTCTTT. It translates to CASSQVAGGTEAFF.

J is TRBJ1-2 and V is TRBV4-1; D ambiguous. The CDR3 is 15 amino acids. V was clipped by 0 bases and J by 6 bases, with 14 bases between them. Germline-derived CDR1 and CDR2 are MGHRA and YSYEKL. The CDR3: CASSQERATVDGYTF. CDR3 nucleotide sequence: TGCGCCAGCAGCCAAGAAAGGGCCACCGTCGATGGCTACACCTTC.

This clone has a single count. The chain carries TRBV11-2 and TRBJ1-5, with D possibly being TRBD1 (6 bases). The germline V gene has CDR1 SGHAT and CDR2 FQNNGV. V was trimmed by 1 base and J by 5 bases, leaving 18 bases between them. This CDR3 has 17 residues. The CDR3 sequence: CASSLVGTGYGDQPQHF. The CDR3, as DNA: TGTGCCAGCAGCTTAGTCGGAACAGGGTACGGCGATCAGCCCCAGCATTTT.

The rearrangement links TRBV11-2 to TRBJ1-3, with D unresolved. The germline V and J ends were trimmed by 0 bases and 2 bases, with 8 bases remaining between them. The CDR3 has 15 amino acids. CDR1 and CDR2 (germline): SGHAT, FQNNGV. CDR3 sequence (DNA): TGTGCCAGCAGCTTAGACTTGGGCGCTGGAAACACCATATATTTT. Translation: CASSLDLGAGNTIYF.

This sequence joins TRBV28 and TRBJ1-6, with 7 positions matching TRBD1. The CDR3 consists of 17 residues. The V gene's germline CDR1 is MDHEN and CDR2 SYDVKM. The V segment lost 6 bases and the J segment 3 bases; nucleotides outside the gene matches: 11. The CDR3 region has the DNA TGTGCCAGCAGCATAGGACAGGAGAAACGCTATAATTCACCCCTCCACTTT. Its protein is CASSIGQEKRYNSPLHF.

The genes are TRBV28 and TRBJ1-5, with 9 bases identical to TRBD1. Losses at the gene ends were 6 bases for V and 4 bases for J; bases not matched to a gene: 4. Germline V gives CDR1 MDHEN, CDR2 SYDVKM. This CDR3 has 14 amino acids. The CDR3, as DNA: TGTGCCAGCAGGGGGACAGGGAGAAATCAGCCCCAGCATTTT. This sequence encodes CASRGTGRNQPQHF.

The rearrangement uses TRBV18 and TRBJ2-7, with TRBD2 matching 16 bases. Germline loops: CDR1 KGHSH, CDR2 LQKENI. Losses at the gene ends were 4 bases for V and 2 bases for J; bases not matched to a gene: 8. This CDR3 contains 18 residues. In DNA form, the CDR3 reads TGTGCCAGCTCACGGGGGACTAGCGGGAGGGCCAACCCCTACGAGCAGTACTTC. Encoded protein: CASSRGTSGRANPYEQYF.

The chain links TRBV27 to TRBJ2-1; 9 bases agree with TRBD2. This CDR3 comprises 17 residues. Per germline, CDR1 MNHEY and CDR2 SMNVEV (reference sequence). V lost 5 bases to trimming and J lost 0 bases; unmatched junction nucleotides: 8. CDR3 sequence reads: CASSPRSGRSSYNEQFF. In DNA, the CDR3 is TGTGCCAGCAGTCCCCGTAGCGGGAGAAGCTCCTACAATGAGCAGTTCTTC.

The chain links TRBV5-1 to TRBJ1-1; D is undetermined. The ends were cut back, 7 bases at V and 3 bases at J, with 19 bases in the middle. The germline V gene has CDR1 SGHRS and CDR2 YFSETQ. This CDR3 is 15 amino acids long. For the CDR3, the DNA is TGCGCCAGCCAGCTTGTTGTGGGGTCTGACACTGAAGCTTTCTTT. This gives the protein CASQLVVGSDTEAFF. The whole variable domain, filled in from reference TRBV5-1 and TRBJ1-1, reads KAGVTQTPRYLIKTRGQQVTLSCSPISGHRSVSWYQQTPGQGLQFLFEYFSETQRNKGNFPGRFSGRQFSNSRSEMNVSTLELGDSALYLCASQLVVGSDTEAFFGQGTRLTVV.

This chain joins TRBV19 and TRBJ1-1, with 9 bases lining up with TRBD1. J was trimmed by 1 base and V by 5 bases; bases with no gene match: 8. CDR3 length equals 16 residues. Germline CDR1 reads LNHDA; CDR2 reads SQIVND (reference sequence). CDR3 sequence: CASSPRPGQGNTEAFF. CDR3 coding DNA: TGTGCCAGTAGTCCCCGCCCGGGACAGGGGAACACTGAAGCTTTCTTT.

The chain links TRBV2 to TRBJ1-5, with D hard to call. This CDR3 has 16 amino acids. Germline V gene sequence: CDR1 SNHLY, CDR2 FYNNEI. V lost 1 base and J lost 0, with 10 bases in between. CDR3 sequence: CASSEGVLYSNQPQHF. The CDR3 DNA follows: TGTGCCAGCAGTGAAGGGGTGTTATATAGCAATCAGCCCCAGCATTTT. Complete variable domain (other parts from reference TRBV2 and TRBJ1-5): EPEVTQTPSHQVTQMGQEVILRCVPISNHLYFYWYRQILGQKVEFLVSFYNNEISEKSEIFDDQFSVERPDGSNFTLKIRSTKLEDSAMYFCASSEGVLYSNQPQHFGDGTRLSIL.

The gene calls are TRBV6-6 and TRBJ2-3; TRBD1 might be the D (5 bases). CDR1 and CDR2 (germline): MNHNY, SVGAGI (reference sequence). This CDR3 has 16 amino acids. V gave up 0 bases and J gave up 5 bases, with 15 bases separating them. The CDR3 nucleotides are TGTGCCAGCAGTTACTCGAGTAGGGGATTTGGAGATACGCAGTATTTT. Its protein is CASSYSSRGFGDTQYF.

The chain recombines TRBV30 with TRBJ1-4, with 7 bases that match TRBD1. Losses at the gene ends were 1 base for V and 6 bases for J; bases not matched to a gene: 8. This CDR3 is 15 amino acids long. Germline V gene sequence: CDR1 GTSNPN, CDR2 SVGIG (reference sequence). CDR3 region: CAWSAWMGTDEKLFF. CDR3 DNA sequence: TGTGCCTGGAGTGCTTGGATGGGGACAGATGAAAAACTGTTTTTT.

V usage is TRBV30 and J usage is TRBJ1-3; possible D gene TRBD1, 6 bases. Per germline, CDR1 GTSNPN and CDR2 SVGIG (reference sequence). With 5 bases removed from V and 0 bases from J, the gap between germline ends came to 14 bases. The CDR3 is 15 amino acids. CDR3: CAWHRDGSSGNTIYF. The CDR3 region has the DNA TGTGCCTGGCACAGGGACGGGAGCTCTGGAAACACCATATATTTT.

The chain links TRBV2 to TRBJ2-1; 8 bases agree with TRBD2. The germline V gene has CDR1 SNHLY and CDR2 FYNNEI. V lost 2 bases, J lost 4 bases, and 7 bases stayed unmatched. This CDR3 is 16 amino acids long. CDR3 in amino acids: CASSETRGTRYNEQFF. CDR3 sequence (DNA): TGTGCCAGCAGTGAAACCAGAGGGACTAGGTACAATGAGCAGTTCTTC.

CDR3 bases: TGCAGCGTCCTACAGGGTTCCTATGGCTACACCTTC. It yields the protein CSVLQGSYGYTF. The rearrangement uses TRBV29-1 and TRBJ1-2; a weak D match, TRBD1 (6 bases). The CDR3 is 12 amino acids. V was clipped by 6 bases and J by 4 bases, with 12 bases between them. Per germline, CDR1 SQVTM and CDR2 ANQGSEA.

This clone was seen a handful of times. V gene TRBV6-5 combines with J gene TRBJ1-4; 8 nucleotides line up with TRBD1. J lost 10 bases, V lost 3 bases, and 4 bases had no gene match. The CDR3 sequence is 13 residues long. CDR1 and CDR2 from the germline V gene are MNHEY and SVGAGI. The CDR3 DNA reads as TGTGCCAGCAGTTATACAGGGGGAGGAAAACTGTTTTTT. Its protein is CASSYTGGGKLFF.

This chain uses TRBV9 with TRBJ1-2; D is perhaps TRBD1 (5 bases). Trimming removed 7 bases from V and 3 bases from J, with 10 bases in between. The germline V gene has CDR1 SGDLS and CDR2 YYNGEE. This CDR3 region has 12 residues. The CDR3: CASRGGDYGYTF. DNA of the CDR3: TGTGCCAGCCGCGGGGGAGACTATGGCTACACCTTC. The full variable domain, rest sourced from reference TRBV9 and TRBJ1-2, is DSGVTQTPKHLITATGQRVTLRCSPRSGDLSVYWYQQSLDQGLQFLIQYYNGEERAKGNILERFSAQQFPDLHSELNLSSLELGDSALYFCASRGGDYGYTFGSGTRLTVV.